The clone carrying this TCR beta chain occurred once. The antigen remains undetermined. Data came from immunoSEQ multiplex PCR; TCRdb stores just in-frame clones and leaves some out. The sample includes approximately 72,000 clones, about 83% of them seen just once. This sample stems from a study of OX40 agonist ivuxolimab in advanced cancers. Whole-study findings and limits: The authors also found low normalized T-cell clonal expansion in some nonresponders.

The sample consisted of CD4+ or CD8+ T cells sorted from blood, taken in a trial of the OX40 agonist ivuxolimab. The clonotype originates from an adult with an advanced solid tumor such as melanoma, head and neck, liver or kidney cancer.

CDR3: CASSLVVGTEQFF. DNA for the CDR3: TGCGCCAGCAGCTTGGTGGTGGGAACCGAGCAGTTCTTC. The chain recombines TRBV5-1 with TRBJ2-1; D is uncertain. In germline, CDR1 is SGHRS, CDR2 YFSETQ. Trimming shortened V by 0 bases and J by 10 bases, and 11 bases separated the two germline ends. The CDR3 contains 13 residues.